Listed here are 20 T cell receptor beta chains from one sample, sequenced in a study of cytomegalovirus exposure and HLA in healthy donors. The PCR had 60 Vbeta and 13 Jbeta primers. Repertoires were generated with immunoSEQ multiplex PCR, while TCRdb's copy carries only in-frame clones and drops some. Of approximately 170,000 clones listed, 75% to 90% are singletons. Sequenced: PBMCs. The receptors were gathered from a male donor in good health and CMV-seronegative.

This clone was picked up a small number of times. The chain carries TRBV9 and TRBJ1-3; D perhaps matches TRBD1 (5 bases). The CDR3 sequence is 15 residues long. V was pared by 3 bases and J by 0 bases, with 10 bases between. CDR1 and CDR2 (germline): SGDLS, YYNGEE. CDR3 in amino acids: CASSGQTSSGNTIYF. Here the CDR3 DNA reads TGTGCCAGCAGCGGACAGACCAGCTCTGGAAACACCATATATTTT.

This chain links TRBV5-8 with TRBJ1-1, with TRBD1 as a possible D gene (5 bases). CDR1 is SGHTS and CDR2 is YDEGEE in the germline V gene. V lost 0 bases and J lost 3, with 9 bases in between. The CDR3 is 14 residues long. CDR3 residues: CASSLDQGHTEAFF. The CDR3 nucleotides are TGTGCCAGCAGCTTGGATCAGGGCCACACTGAAGCTTTCTTT.

The rearrangement links TRBV19 to TRBJ1-1; 8 nucleotides agree with TRBD1. Germline CDR1 LNHDA, CDR2 SQIVND (reference sequence). CDR3 length: 15 amino acids. V trimming: 6 bases; J trimming: 5 bases; junction bases outside the gene matches: 11. The CDR3 loop is CASRKAGGARTEAFF. The DNA for the CDR3 is TGTGCCAGTAGAAAAGCAGGGGGCGCAAGAACTGAAGCTTTCTTT.

Concerning this clone itself: Different DNA sequences within this sample yield the same CDR3. This chain connects TRBV5-4 to TRBJ2-5, with 8 positions matching TRBD1. Trimming removed 5 bases from V and 4 bases from J; junction bases left unmatched: 4. This CDR3 has 13 residues. Germline loops: CDR1 SGHNT, CDR2 YYREEE (reference sequence). CDR3 loop: CASSFTGGETQYF. The CDR3 region has the DNA TGTGCCAGCAGTTTTACAGGGGGAGAGACCCAGTACTTC.

The chain carries TRBV2 and TRBJ2-4; the D is unclear. The CDR3 loop spans 14 amino acids. Germline V gene sequence: CDR1 SNHLY, CDR2 FYNNEI. V was cut by 7 bases and J by 0 bases, with 10 bases left in between. The CDR3 protein is CASTPRGAKNIQYF. The CDR3 coding sequence is TGTGCCAGCACTCCTAGAGGAGCCAAAAACATTCAGTACTTC.

This clone was seen just once. The chain is built from TRBV2 and TRBJ1-2; D is possibly TRBD1 (5 bases). Trimming pared 10 bases from V and 6 bases from J, leaving 24 bases between. This CDR3 spans 15 amino acids. CDR1 SNHLY and CDR2 FYNNEI come from the germline V gene. CDR3 DNA: TGTGCCACCCCCCCTAAAGACAGACGGGTCGATGGCTACACCTTC. Protein: CATPPKDRRVDGYTF.

The V call is TRBV15, the J call TRBJ1-5, with TRBD1 identical over 9 bases. The CDR3 contains 16 residues. The J segment lost 3 bases and the V segment lost 7 bases, leaving 10 bases of the junction unmatched. Germline V gene lookup returns CDR1 LNHNV and CDR2 YYDKDF (reference sequence). In nucleotides, the CDR3 is TGTGCCACCACCAACTACAGGGGGCTTTACAATCAGCCCCAGCATTTT. It specifies CATTNYRGLYNQPQHF.

DNA of the CDR3: TGTGCCATCAGTCCAGAGGGAGTCACCAACTTCTACGAGCAGTACTTC. Amino acids: CAISPEGVTNFYEQYF. The chain employs TRBV10-3 and TRBJ2-7; a weak D match, TRBD2 (5 bases). This CDR3 comprises 16 residues. CDR1 and CDR2 (germline): ENHRY, SYGVKD. V was cut by 5 bases and J by 3 bases, with 20 bases left in between.

This clone was seen only a few times. The chain has TRBV9 and TRBJ2-1; D is possibly TRBD2 (6 bases). Germline lookup yields CDR1 SGDLS and CDR2 YYNGEE. V lost 0 bases and J 1 base, leaving 8 bases between the germline ends. This CDR3 region has 15 residues. CDR3 nucleotide sequence: TGTGCCAGCAGCGTAGTCGGGGGATCCTACAATGAGCAGTTCTTC. Its translation is CASSVVGGSYNEQFF.

The chain couples TRBV4-1 to TRBJ2-7; tentatively, D is TRBD1 (5 bases). The CDR3 length is 17 residues. V lost 2 bases and J lost 4, with 21 bases in between. Germline V gene sequence: CDR1 MGHRA, CDR2 YSYEKL. CDR3 protein: CASSQTDPGPKGYEQYF. The CDR3, as DNA: TGCGCCAGCAGCCAAACCGACCCCGGGCCAAAGGGGTACGAGCAGTACTTC.

For the CDR3, the DNA is TGTGCCACCAGCAGAGAAAGGGACAGCATCTATGGCTACACCTTC. Its protein product is CATSRERDSIYGYTF. V and J are TRBV15 and TRBJ1-2; 7 bases line up with TRBD1. The germline V gene encodes CDR1 LNHNV and CDR2 YYDKDF (reference sequence). The V gene end was trimmed by 0 bases and the J gene end by 4 bases; junction bases not matched to a gene: 5. This CDR3 region has 15 residues.

The chain links TRBV19 to TRBJ2-7, with D possibly TRBD2 on 5 matching bases. Per germline, CDR1 LNHDA and CDR2 SQIVND (reference sequence). CDR3 size: 14 residues. Trimming removed 4 bases at V and 0 bases at J, with 10 bases between. The CDR3 protein is CASSSGLASYEQYF. CDR3 coding DNA: TGTGCCAGTAGTAGCGGCCTAGCCTCCTACGAGCAGTACTTC.

This chain links TRBV29-1 with TRBJ1-5, with 8 nucleotides matching TRBD1. Unmatched junction bases numbered 1, after V lost 5 bases and J lost 4 bases. The CDR3 sequence is 12 residues long. Germline loops: CDR1 SQVTM, CDR2 ANQGSEA. CDR3 amino acids: CSVRQGNQPQHF. CDR3 DNA: TGCAGCGTTAGACAGGGGAATCAGCCCCAGCATTTT.

V gene TRBV5-5 combines with J gene TRBJ1-5; D might be TRBD1 (6 bases). Trimming removed 0 bases at V and 7 bases at J, with 11 bases between. The germline CDR1 and CDR2 sequences are SGHKS and YYEKEE (reference sequence). The CDR3 covers 14 residues. The CDR3 DNA is TGTGCCAGCAGCTTGGCGGGGCAGGGGCAGCCCCAGCATTTT. Protein product: CASSLAGQGQPQHF.

V is TRBV15 and J is TRBJ2-5, with D possibly TRBD2 on 5 matching bases. The CDR3 is made up of 15 amino acids. The germline V gene encodes CDR1 LNHNV and CDR2 YYDKDF (reference sequence). V was cut by 2 bases and J by 2 bases, with 12 bases left in between. The CDR3 DNA reads TGTGCCACCAGCAGAATGAGCGGTGCACAAGAGACCCAGTACTTC. It codes for CATSRMSGAQETQYF.

This clone was detected once. A read error may account for a junction end that differs from germline. The gene calls are TRBV18 and TRBJ1-1; tentative D call: TRBD1 (5 bases). This CDR3 has 14 residues. Germline V gene lookup returns CDR1 KGHSH and CDR2 LQKENI. The CDR3: CASSQTASNAEAFF. CDR3 in DNA: TGTGCCAGCTCACAGACAGCCTCGAACGCTGAAGCTTTCTTT.

The chain recombines TRBV5-1 with TRBJ1-6; tentative D call: TRBD1 (6 bases). Deletions cut 3 bases from V and 5 bases from J, with 9 bases between. The germline gives CDR1 SGHRS, CDR2 YFSETQ. The CDR3 runs 14 residues. The CDR3 nucleotides read TGCGCCAGCAGCTATGAGGGGGATAATTCACCCCTCCACTTT. As protein: CASSYEGDNSPLHF.

The chain carries TRBV9 and TRBJ1-2; tentatively, D is TRBD1 (6 bases). Trimming left V 1 base short and J 8 bases short, with 27 bases between. The germline gives CDR1 SGDLS, CDR2 YYNGEE. CDR3 length: 18 amino acids. The CDR3 bases are TGTGCCAGCAGCGTAAGCCCCGGGAACCTAGGTGGGGGCGCGGGCTACACCTTC. Its protein product is CASSVSPGNLGGGAGYTF. Full variable domain (missing parts from reference TRBV9 and TRBJ1-2): DSGVTQTPKHLITATGQRVTLRCSPRSGDLSVYWYQQSLDQGLQFLIQYYNGEERAKGNILERFSAQQFPDLHSELNLSSLELGDSALYFCASSVSPGNLGGGAGYTFGSGTRLTVV.

This sequence joins TRBV4-1 and TRBJ2-3; 9 nucleotides agree with TRBD2. J was trimmed by 0 bases and V by 0 bases; bases with no gene match: 1. CDR1 MGHRA and CDR2 YSYEKL come from the germline V gene. The length of the CDR3 is 16 residues. The CDR3 region has the DNA TGCGCCAGCAGCCAAGAGGCGGGGGGGAGCACAGATACGCAGTATTTT. This translates into CASSQEAGGSTDTQYF.

The table lists this clone with many counts. V usage is TRBV19 and J usage is TRBJ1-1; D is ambiguous. Germline CDR1 reads LNHDA; CDR2 reads SQIVND (reference sequence). CDR3 length: 12 residues. V lost 5 bases and J 2 bases, leaving 6 bases between the germline ends. Here the CDR3 DNA reads TGTGCCAGTAGTTTCGTAAACACTGAAGCTTTCTTT. Its protein product is CASSFVNTEAFF.